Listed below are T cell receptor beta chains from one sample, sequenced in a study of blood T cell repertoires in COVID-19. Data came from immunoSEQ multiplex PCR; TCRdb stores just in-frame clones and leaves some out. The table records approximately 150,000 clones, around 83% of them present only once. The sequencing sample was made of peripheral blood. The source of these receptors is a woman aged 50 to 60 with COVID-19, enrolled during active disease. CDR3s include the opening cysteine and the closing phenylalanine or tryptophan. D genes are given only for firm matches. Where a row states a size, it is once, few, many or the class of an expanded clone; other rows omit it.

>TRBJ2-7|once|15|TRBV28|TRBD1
CASSSNRDRLYEQYF
TGTGCCAGCAGCTCAAACCGGGACAGATTATACGAGCAGTACTTC
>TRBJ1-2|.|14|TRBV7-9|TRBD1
CASSPGAGGFGYTF
TGTGCCAGCAGCCCGGGGGCAGGGGGCTTTGGCTACACCTTC
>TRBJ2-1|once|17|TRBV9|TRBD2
CASSVSLASGGLGEQFF
TGTGCCAGCAGCGTGAGCCTGGCTAGCGGGGGGCTTGGAGAGCAGTTCTTC
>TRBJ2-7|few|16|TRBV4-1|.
CASSHDGDGGSYEQYF
TGCGCCAGCAGCCACGACGGGGACGGGGGTTCCTACGAGCAGTACTTC
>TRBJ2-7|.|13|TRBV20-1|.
CSASEGPSYEQYF
TGCAGTGCTAGTGAGGGCCCCTCCTACGAGCAGTACTTC
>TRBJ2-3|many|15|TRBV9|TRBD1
CASSAGQGVLDTQYF
TGTGCCAGCAGCGCCGGACAGGGGGTGTTAGATACGCAGTATTTT
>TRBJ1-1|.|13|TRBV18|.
CASSPSTNTEAFF
TGTGCCAGCTCACCATCCACTAACACTGAAGCTTTCTTT
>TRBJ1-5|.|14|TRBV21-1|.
CASRTDRGNQPQHF
TGTGCCAGCAGGACGGACAGGGGCAATCAGCCCCAGCATTTT
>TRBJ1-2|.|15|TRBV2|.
CASSTGFETNYGYTF
TGTGCCAGCAGTACAGGGTTCGAAACTAACTATGGCTACACCTTC
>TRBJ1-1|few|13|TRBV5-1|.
CARVLGGDTEAFF
TGCGCCAGGGTCCTTGGAGGGGACACTGAAGCTTTCTTT
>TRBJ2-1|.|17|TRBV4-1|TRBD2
CASSPSSGTRSYNEQFF
TGCGCCAGCAGCCCAAGTAGTGGGACTAGGTCCTACAATGAGCAGTTCTTC
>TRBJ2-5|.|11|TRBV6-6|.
CASTTAETQYF
TGTGCCAGCACAACCGCGGAGACCCAGTACTTC
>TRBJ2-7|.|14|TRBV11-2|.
CASSRPTVSYEQYF
TGTGCCAGCAGCCGCCCGACTGTTTCCTACGAGCAGTACTTC
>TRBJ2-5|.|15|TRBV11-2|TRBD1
CASSPSETGEETQYF
TGTGCCAGCAGCCCGTCCGAGACAGGGGAAGAGACCCAGTACTTC
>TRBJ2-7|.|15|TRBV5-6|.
CASSPGERTAYEQYF
TGTGCCAGCAGCCCCGGGGAGAGGACCGCCTACGAGCAGTACTTC
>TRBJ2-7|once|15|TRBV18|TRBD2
CASSPPHGPSGGEYF
TGTGCCAGCTCACCCCCCCACGGTCCTAGCGGGGGTGAGTACTTC
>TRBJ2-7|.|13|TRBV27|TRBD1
CASRTGTVPEQYF
TGTGCCAGCAGGACCGGGACAGTCCCCGAGCAGTACTTC
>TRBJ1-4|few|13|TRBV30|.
CACQEARYEKLFF
TGTGCCTGCCAGGAGGCCCGGTATGAAAAACTGTTTTTT
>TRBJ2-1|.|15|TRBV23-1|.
CASSQTTRVYNEQFF
TGCGCCAGCAGTCAAACCACGCGGGTTTACAATGAGCAGTTCTTC
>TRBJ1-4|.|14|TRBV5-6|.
CASSLGRVEEKLFF
TGTGCCAGCAGCTTGGGCAGGGTTGAGGAAAAACTGTTTTTT
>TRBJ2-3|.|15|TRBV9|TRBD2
CASSVSSGGTDTQYF
TGTGCCAGCAGCGTATCAAGCGGGGGCACAGATACGCAGTATTTT
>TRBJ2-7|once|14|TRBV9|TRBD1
CASSVRQGLSEQYF
TGTGCCAGCAGCGTCAGACAGGGGTTGAGCGAGCAGTACTTC
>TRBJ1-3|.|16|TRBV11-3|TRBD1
CASSLPDRGLGNTIYF
TGTGCCAGCAGCTTACCGGACAGGGGGCTTGGAAACACCATATATTTT
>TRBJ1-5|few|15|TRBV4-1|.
CASSHQGISNQPQHF
TGCGCCAGCAGCCACCAGGGAATTAGCAATCAGCCCCAGCATTTT
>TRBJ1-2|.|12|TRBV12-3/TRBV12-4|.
CASTSRDYGYTF
TGTGCCAGCACCTCCCGGGACTATGGCTACACCTTC
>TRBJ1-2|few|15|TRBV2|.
CASSEDRDGGYGYTF
TGTGCCAGCAGTGAAGACAGGGATGGTGGTTATGGCTACACCTTC
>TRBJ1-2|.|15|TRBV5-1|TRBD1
CASSLTGGSNYGYTF
TGCGCCAGCAGCTTGACAGGGGGTTCTAACTATGGCTACACCTTC
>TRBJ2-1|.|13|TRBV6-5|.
CASSLGQLNEQFF
TGTGCCAGCAGTCTCGGACAGCTCAATGAGCAGTTCTTC
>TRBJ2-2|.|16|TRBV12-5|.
CASGLTGSRNTGELFF
TGTGCTAGTGGTTTGACAGGATCAAGGAACACCGGGGAGCTGTTTTTT
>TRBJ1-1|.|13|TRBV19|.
CASKRDMNTEAFF
TGTGCCAGTAAGAGGGACATGAACACTGAAGCTTTCTTT
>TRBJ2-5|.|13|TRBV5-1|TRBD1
CASSSGGAETQYF
TGCGCCAGCAGCTCAGGGGGCGCGGAGACCCAGTACTTC
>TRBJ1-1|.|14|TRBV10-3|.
CAISEVEMNTEAFF
TGTGCCATCAGTGAGGTGGAGATGAACACTGAAGCTTTCTTT
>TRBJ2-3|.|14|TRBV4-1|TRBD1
CASRAQGASDTQYF
TGCGCCAGCAGAGCACAGGGGGCATCAGATACGCAGTATTTT
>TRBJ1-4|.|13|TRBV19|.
CARPPGGSEKLFF
TGTGCCAGACCCCCCGGGGGTAGTGAAAAACTGTTTTTT
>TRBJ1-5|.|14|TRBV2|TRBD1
CASSSRGAVQPQHF
TGTGCCAGCAGTTCCAGGGGGGCCGTTCAGCCCCAGCATTTT
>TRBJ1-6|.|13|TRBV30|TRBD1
CACYRGGNSPLHF
TGTGCCTGTTACAGGGGCGGCAATTCACCCCTCCACTTT
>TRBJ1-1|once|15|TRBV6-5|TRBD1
CASSTPTGARTEAFF
TGTGCCAGCAGTACCCCGACAGGGGCCAGGACTGAAGCTTTCTTT
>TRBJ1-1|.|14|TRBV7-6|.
CASSLGGINTEAFF
TGTGCCAGCAGCTTAGGGGGCATTAACACTGAAGCTTTCTTT
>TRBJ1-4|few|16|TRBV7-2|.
CASSLDRAGFNEKLFF
TGTGCCAGCAGCTTAGATAGGGCGGGCTTTAATGAAAAACTGTTTTTT
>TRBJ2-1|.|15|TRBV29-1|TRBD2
CSAAGGPGSYNEQFF
TGCAGCGCCGCGGGGGGGCCGGGCTCCTACAATGAGCAGTTCTTC
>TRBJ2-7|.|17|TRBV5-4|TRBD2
CASSPSAGGGFTYEQYF
TGTGCCAGCAGCCCATCCGCGGGGGGTGGGTTCACCTACGAGCAGTACTTC
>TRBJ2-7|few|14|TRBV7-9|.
CASSSNTLSYEQYF
TGTGCCAGCAGCTCGAACACCCTTTCCTACGAGCAGTACTTC
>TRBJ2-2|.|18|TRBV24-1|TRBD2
CATSDPTSGGSATGELFF
TGTGCCACCAGTGATCCGACTAGCGGGGGGTCGGCCACCGGGGAGCTGTTTTTT
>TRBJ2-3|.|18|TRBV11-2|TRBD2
CASSPSPPLRGVPDTQYF
TGTGCCAGCAGTCCTAGCCCCCCCTTGCGGGGGGTTCCAGATACGCAGTATTTT
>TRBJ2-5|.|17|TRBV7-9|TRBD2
CASSHLTLSGGLKTQYF
TGTGCCAGCAGCCATTTGACCCTATCGGGGGGTTTGAAGACCCAGTACTTC
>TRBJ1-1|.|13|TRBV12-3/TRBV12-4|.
CASSFGLNREAFF
TGTGCCAGCAGTTTCGGCCTCAACAGGGAAGCTTTCTTT
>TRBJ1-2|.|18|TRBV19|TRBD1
CASSKGQGQIPSNYGYTF
TGTGCCAGTAGTAAGGGACAGGGACAAATTCCGTCTAACTATGGCTACACCTTC
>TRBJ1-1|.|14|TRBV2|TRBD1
CASRGQGRYTEAFF
TGTGCCAGCAGAGGACAGGGGCGATACACTGAAGCTTTCTTT
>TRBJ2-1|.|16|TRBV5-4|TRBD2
CASSLGGGAPYNEQFF
TGTGCCAGCAGCTTGGGCGGGGGGGCCCCCTACAATGAGCAGTTCTTC
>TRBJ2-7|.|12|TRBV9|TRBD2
CASSVRGGEQYF
TGTGCCAGCAGCGTTCGGGGGGGTGAGCAGTACTTC
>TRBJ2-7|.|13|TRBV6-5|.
CASRFDNSYEQYF
TGTGCCAGCAGGTTTGACAACTCCTACGAGCAGTACTTC
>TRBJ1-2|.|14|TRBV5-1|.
CASSLAGQGDGYTF
TGCGCCAGCAGCTTGGCAGGGCAGGGCGACGGCTACACCTTC
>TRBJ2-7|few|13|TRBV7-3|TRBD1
CASSPGQVYKQYF
TGTGCCAGCAGCCCAGGACAGGTTTATAAGCAGTACTTC
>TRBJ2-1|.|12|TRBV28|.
CASTRSYNEQFF
TGTGCCAGCACCCGCTCCTACAATGAGCAGTTCTTC